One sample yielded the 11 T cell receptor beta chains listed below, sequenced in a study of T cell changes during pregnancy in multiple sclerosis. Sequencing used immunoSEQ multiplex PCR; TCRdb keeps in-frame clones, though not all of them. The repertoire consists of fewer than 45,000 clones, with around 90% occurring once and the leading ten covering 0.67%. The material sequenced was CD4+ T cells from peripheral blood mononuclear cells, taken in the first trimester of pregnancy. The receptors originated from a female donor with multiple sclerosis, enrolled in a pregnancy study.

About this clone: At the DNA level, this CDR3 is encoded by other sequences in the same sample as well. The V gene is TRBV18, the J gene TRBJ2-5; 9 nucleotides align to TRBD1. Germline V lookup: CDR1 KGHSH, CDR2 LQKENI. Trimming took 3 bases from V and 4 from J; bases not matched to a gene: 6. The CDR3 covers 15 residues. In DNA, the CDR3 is TGTGCCAGCTCACCCGGACAGGGGAATGGAGAGACCCAGTACTTC. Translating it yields CASSPGQGNGETQYF.

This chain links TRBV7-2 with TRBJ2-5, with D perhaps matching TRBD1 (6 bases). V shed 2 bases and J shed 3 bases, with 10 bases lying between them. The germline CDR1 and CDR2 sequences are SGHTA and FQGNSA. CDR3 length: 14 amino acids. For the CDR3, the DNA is TGTGCCAGCAGCTTAAGGGGGAAAGAAGAGACCCAGTACTTC. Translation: CASSLRGKEETQYF.

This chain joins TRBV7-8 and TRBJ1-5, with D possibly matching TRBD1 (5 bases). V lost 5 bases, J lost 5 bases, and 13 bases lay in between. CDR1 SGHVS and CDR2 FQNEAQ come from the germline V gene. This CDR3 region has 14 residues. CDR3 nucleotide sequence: TGTGCCAGCAGCCCCGACAGAAACGATCAGCCCCAGCATTTT. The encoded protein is CASSPDRNDQPQHF.

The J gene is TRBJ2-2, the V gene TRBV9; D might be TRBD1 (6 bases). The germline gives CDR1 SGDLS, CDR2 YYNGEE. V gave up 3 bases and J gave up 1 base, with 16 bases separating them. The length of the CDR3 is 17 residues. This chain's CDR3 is CASSGGQFSRNTGELFF. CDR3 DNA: TGTGCCAGCAGCGGGGGGCAGTTCAGTAGGAACACCGGGGAGCTGTTTTTT. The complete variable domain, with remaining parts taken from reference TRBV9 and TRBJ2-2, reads DSGVTQTPKHLITATGQRVTLRCSPRSGDLSVYWYQQSLDQGLQFLIQYYNGEERAKGNILERFSAQQFPDLHSELNLSSLELGDSALYFCASSGGQFSRNTGELFFGEGSRLTVL.

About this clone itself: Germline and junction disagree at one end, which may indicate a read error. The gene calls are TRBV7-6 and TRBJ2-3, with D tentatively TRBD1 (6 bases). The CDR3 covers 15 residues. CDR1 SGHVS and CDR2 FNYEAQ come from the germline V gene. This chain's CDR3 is CASTLGTAGADTQYF. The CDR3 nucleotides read TGTGCCAGCACCTTAGGAACGGCAGGGGCGGATACGCAGTATTTT.

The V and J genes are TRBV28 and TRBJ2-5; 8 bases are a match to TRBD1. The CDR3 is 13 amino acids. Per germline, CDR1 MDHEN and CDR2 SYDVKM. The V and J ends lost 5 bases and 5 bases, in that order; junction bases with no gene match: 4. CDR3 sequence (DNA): TGTGCCAGCAGTGCAGGGGGCCGGGAGACCCAGTACTTC. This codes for CASSAGGRETQYF.

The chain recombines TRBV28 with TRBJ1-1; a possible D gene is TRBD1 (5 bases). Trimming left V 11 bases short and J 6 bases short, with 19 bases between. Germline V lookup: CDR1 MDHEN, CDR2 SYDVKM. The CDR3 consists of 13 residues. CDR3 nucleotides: TGTGCCTCCAAAGGGGCAGCTCAGCCTGAAGCTTTCTTT. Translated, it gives CASKGAAQPEAFF.

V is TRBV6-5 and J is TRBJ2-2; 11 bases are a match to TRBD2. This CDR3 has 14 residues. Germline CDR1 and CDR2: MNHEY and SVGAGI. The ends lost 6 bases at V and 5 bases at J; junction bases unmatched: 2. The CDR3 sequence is CASRLAGVTGELFF. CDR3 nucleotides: TGTGCCAGCAGACTAGCGGGAGTTACCGGGGAGCTGTTTTTT.

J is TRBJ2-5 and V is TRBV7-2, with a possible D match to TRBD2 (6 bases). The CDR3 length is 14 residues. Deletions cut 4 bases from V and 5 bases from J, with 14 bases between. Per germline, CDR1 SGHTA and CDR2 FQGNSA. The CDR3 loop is CASSSGTVRETQYF. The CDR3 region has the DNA TGTGCCAGCAGCTCCGGGACTGTGAGGGAGACCCAGTACTTC.

CDR3 sequence reads: CASSLGGTRSTDTQYF. The CDR3 DNA reads TGTGCCAGCAGCTTAGGAGGGACCCGCAGCACAGATACGCAGTATTTT. The J gene is TRBJ2-3, the V gene TRBV5-4, with D possibly matching TRBD2 (6 bases). The germline V gene encodes CDR1 SGHNT and CDR2 YYREEE (reference sequence). The CDR3 length is 16 residues. Trimming took off 2 bases at V and 0 bases at J, with 13 bases between the two ends. The full variable domain, rest sourced from reference TRBV5-4 and TRBJ2-3, is ETGVTQSPTHLIKTRGQQVTLRCSSQSGHNTVSWYQQALGQGPQFIFQYYREEENGRGNFPPRFSGLQFPNYSSELNVNALELDDSALYLCASSLGGTRSTDTQYFGPGTRLTVL.

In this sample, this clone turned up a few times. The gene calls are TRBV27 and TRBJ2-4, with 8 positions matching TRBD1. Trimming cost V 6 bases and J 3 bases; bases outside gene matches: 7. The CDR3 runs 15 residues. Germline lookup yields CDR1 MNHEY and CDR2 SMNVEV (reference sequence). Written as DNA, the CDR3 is TGTGCCAGCAGGAAGACAGGGGCCCACAAAAACATTCAGTACTTC. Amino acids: CASRKTGAHKNIQYF.